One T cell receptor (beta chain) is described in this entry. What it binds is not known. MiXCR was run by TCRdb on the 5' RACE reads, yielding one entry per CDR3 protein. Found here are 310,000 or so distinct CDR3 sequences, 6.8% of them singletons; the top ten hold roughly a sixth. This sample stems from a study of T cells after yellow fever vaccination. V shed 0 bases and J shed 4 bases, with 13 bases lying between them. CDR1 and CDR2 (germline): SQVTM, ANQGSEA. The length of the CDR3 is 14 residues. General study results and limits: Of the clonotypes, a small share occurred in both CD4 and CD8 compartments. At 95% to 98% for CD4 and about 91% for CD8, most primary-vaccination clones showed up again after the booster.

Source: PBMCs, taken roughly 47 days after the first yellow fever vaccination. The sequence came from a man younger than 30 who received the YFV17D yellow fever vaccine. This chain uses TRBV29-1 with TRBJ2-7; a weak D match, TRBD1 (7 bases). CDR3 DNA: TGCAGCGTTGAAGATCCGGCAGGGGGGTACGAGCAGTACTTC. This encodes CSVEDPAGGYEQYF.